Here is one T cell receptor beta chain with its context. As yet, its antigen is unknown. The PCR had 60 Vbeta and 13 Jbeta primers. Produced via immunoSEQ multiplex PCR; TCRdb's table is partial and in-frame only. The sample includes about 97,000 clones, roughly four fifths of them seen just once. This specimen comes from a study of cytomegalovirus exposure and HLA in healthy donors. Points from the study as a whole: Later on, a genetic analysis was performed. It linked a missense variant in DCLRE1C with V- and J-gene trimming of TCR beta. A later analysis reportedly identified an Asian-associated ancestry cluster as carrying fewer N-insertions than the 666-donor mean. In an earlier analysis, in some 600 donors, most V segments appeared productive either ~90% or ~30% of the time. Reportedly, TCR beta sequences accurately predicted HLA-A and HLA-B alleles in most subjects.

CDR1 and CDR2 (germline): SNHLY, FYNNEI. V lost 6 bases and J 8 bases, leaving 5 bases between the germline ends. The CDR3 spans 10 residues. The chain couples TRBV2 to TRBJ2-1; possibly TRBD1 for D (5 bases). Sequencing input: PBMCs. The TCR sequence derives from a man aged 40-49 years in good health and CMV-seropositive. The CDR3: CASSRDEQFF. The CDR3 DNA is TGTGCCAGCAGCAGGGATGAGCAGTTCTTC.